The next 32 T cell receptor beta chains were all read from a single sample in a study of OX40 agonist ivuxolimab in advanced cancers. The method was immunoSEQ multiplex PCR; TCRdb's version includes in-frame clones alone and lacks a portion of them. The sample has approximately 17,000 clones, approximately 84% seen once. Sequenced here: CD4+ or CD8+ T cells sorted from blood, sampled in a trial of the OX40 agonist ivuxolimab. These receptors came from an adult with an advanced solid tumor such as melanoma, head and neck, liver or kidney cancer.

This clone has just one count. The CDR3 reads CASRGQGAWAYGYTF. CDR3 coding DNA: TGTGCCAGCAGAGGACAGGGGGCTTGGGCCTATGGCTACACCTTC. This chain links TRBV6-5 with TRBJ1-2; TRBD1 matches 11 bases. The CDR3 is 15 residues long. After removal of 6 bases from V and 4 bases from J, the junction contained 7 bases not matched to a gene. Germline CDR1 MNHEY, CDR2 SVGAGI.

CDR3 nucleotide sequence: TGTGCCAGCAGTTACTTCCCAGGGCAAGACACCGGGGAGCTGTTTTTT. Translating it yields CASSYFPGQDTGELFF. The gene calls are TRBV6-5 and TRBJ2-2; D possibly corresponds to TRBD1 (5 bases). Trimming shortened V by 1 base and J by 3 bases, and 12 bases separated the two germline ends. Germline CDR1 MNHEY, CDR2 SVGAGI. CDR3 length equals 16 residues.

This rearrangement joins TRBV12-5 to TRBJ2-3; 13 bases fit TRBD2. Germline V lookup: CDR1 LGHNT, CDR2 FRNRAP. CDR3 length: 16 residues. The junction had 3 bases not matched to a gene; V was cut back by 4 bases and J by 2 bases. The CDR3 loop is CASGSGTSGATDTQYF. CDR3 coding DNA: TGTGCTAGTGGTTCGGGGACTAGCGGGGCCACAGATACGCAGTATTTT.

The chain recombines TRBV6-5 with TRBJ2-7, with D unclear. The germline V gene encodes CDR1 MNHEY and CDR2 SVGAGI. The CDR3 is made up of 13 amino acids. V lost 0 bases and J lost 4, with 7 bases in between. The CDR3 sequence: CASSYSMGYEQYF. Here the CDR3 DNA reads TGTGCCAGCAGTTACTCGATGGGATACGAGCAGTACTTC.

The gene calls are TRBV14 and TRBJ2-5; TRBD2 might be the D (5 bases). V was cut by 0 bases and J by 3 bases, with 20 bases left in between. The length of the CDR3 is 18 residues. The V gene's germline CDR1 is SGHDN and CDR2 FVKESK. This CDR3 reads CASSQDAPEVDWKETQYF. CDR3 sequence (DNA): TGTGCCAGCAGCCAAGACGCTCCGGAGGTGGATTGGAAAGAGACCCAGTACTTC.

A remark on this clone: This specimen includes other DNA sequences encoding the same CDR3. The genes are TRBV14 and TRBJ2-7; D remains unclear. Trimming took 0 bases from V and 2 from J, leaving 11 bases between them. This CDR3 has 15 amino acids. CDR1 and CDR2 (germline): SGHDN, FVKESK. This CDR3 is CASSQDEALPYEQYF. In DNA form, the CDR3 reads TGTGCCAGCAGCCAAGATGAGGCCCTCCCCTACGAGCAGTACTTC.

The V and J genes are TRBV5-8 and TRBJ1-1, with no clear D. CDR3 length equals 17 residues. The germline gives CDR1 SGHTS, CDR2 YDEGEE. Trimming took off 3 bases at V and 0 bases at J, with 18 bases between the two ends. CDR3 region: CASSWVEEVGVNTEAFF. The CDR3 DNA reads TGTGCCAGCAGCTGGGTTGAAGAGGTCGGGGTGAACACTGAAGCTTTCTTT.

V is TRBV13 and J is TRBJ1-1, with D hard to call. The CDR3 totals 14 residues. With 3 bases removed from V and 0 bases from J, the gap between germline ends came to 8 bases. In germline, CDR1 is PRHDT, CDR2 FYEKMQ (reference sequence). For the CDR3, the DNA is TGTGCCAGCAGCTTCTGGACTTTGAACACTGAAGCTTTCTTT. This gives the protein CASSFWTLNTEAFF.

CDR3 residues: CAISEPTLYTDTQYF. For the CDR3, the DNA is TGTGCCATCAGTGAGCCGACCCTTTACACAGATACGCAGTATTTT. The V gene is TRBV10-3, the J gene TRBJ2-3, with D unclear. CDR1 and CDR2 from the germline V gene are ENHRY and SYGVKD. This CDR3 has 15 residues. V lost 2 bases to trimming and J lost 2 bases, with 11 bases between them.

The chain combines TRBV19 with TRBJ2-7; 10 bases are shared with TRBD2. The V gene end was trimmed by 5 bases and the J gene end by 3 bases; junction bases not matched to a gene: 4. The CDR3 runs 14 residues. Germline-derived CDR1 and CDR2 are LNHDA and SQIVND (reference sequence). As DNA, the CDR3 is TGTGCCAGTAGTGGGGCTAGCGGGAGCTACGAGCAGTACTTC. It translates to CASSGASGSYEQYF.

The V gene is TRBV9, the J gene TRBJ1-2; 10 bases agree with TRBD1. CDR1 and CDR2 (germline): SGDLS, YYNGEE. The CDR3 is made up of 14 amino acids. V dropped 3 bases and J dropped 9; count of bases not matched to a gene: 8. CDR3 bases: TGTGCCAGCAGCGCCGGAAGGGACAGGGGCCGCTACACCTTC. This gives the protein CASSAGRDRGRYTF.

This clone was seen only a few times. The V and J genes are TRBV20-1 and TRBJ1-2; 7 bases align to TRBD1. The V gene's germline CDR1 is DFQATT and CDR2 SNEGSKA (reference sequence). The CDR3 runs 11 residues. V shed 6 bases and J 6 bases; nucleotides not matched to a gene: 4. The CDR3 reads CSAVQGNGYTF. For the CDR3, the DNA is TGCAGTGCAGTACAGGGGAATGGCTACACCTTC.

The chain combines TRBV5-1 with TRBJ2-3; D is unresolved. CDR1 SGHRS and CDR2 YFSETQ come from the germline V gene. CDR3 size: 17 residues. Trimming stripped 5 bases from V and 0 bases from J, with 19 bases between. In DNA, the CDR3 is TGCGCCAGCAGTTCCCTGTGGCCCCCTACTAGCACAGATACGCAGTATTTT. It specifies CASSSLWPPTSTDTQYF.

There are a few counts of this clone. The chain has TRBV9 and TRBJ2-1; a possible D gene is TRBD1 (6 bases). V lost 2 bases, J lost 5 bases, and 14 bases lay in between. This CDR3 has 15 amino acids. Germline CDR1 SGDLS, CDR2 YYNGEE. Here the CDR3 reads CASSVYTGTHNEQFF. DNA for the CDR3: TGTGCCAGCAGCGTTTACACAGGGACCCACAATGAGCAGTTCTTC.

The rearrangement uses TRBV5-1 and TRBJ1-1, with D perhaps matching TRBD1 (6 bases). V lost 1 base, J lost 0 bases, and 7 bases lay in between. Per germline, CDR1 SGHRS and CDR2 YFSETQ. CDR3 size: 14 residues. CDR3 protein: CASSLTGMNTEAFF. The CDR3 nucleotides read TGCGCCAGCAGCTTGACAGGGATGAACACTGAAGCTTTCTTT.

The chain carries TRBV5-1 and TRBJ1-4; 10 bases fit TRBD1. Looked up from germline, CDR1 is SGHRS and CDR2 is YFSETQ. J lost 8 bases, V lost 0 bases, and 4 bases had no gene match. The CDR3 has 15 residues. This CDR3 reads CASSLAGQGNEKLFF. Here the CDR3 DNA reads TGCGCCAGCAGCTTGGCGGGACAGGGGAACGAAAAACTGTTTTTT.

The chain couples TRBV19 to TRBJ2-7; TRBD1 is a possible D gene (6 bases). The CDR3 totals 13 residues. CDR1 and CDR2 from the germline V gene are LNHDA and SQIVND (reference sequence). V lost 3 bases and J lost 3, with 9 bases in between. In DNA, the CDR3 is TGTGCCAGTAGTATTAAGGGGGTCTACGAGCAGTACTTC. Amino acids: CASSIKGVYEQYF.

CDR3 bases: TGTGCCAGCAGCTGGGGGACAGCCAACACTGAAGCTTTCTTT. This codes for CASSWGTANTEAFF. The chain is built from TRBV5-6 and TRBJ1-1, with 7 bases aligning to TRBD1. J lost 2 bases, V lost 3 bases, and 4 bases had no gene match. The CDR3 consists of 14 residues. Germline assignment: CDR1 SGHDT and CDR2 YYEEEE.

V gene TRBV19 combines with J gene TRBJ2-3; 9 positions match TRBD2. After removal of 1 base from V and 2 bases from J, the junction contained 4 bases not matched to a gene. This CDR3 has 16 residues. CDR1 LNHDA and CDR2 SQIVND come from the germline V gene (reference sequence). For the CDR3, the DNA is TGTGCCAGTAGTATAGTTCCTAGCGGGGTCACAGATACGCAGTATTTT. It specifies CASSIVPSGVTDTQYF.

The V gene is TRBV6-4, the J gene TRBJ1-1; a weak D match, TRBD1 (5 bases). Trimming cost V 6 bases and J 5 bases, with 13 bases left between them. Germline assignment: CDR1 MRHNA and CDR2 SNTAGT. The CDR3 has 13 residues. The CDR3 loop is CASSAGTATEAFF. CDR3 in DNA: TGTGCCAGCAGCGCGGGGACCGCAACTGAAGCTTTCTTT.

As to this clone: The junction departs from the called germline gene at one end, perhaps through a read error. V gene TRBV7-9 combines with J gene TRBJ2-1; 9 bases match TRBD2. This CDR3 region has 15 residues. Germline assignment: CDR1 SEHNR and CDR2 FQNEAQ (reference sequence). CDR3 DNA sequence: TGTGCCAGCAGCCTAGCCAGCGGGAGGCAGAATGAGCAGTTCTTC. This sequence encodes CASSLASGRQNEQFF. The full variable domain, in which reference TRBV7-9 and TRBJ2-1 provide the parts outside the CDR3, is DTGVSQNPRHKITKRGQNVTFRCDPISEHNRLYWYRQTLGQGPEFLTYFQNEAQLEKSRLLSDRFSAERPKGSFSTLEIQRTEQGDSAMYLCASSLASGRQNEQFFGPGTRLTVL.

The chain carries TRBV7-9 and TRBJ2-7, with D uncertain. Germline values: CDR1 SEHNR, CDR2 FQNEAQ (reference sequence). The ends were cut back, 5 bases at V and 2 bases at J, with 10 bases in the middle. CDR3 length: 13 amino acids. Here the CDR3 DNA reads TGTGCCAGCAGCCCCCCGGCCGCCTACGAGCAGTACTTC. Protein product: CASSPPAAYEQYF. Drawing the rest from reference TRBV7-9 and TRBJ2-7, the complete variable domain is DTGVSQNPRHKITKRGQNVTFRCDPISEHNRLYWYRQTLGQGPEFLTYFQNEAQLEKSRLLSDRFSAERPKGSFSTLEIQRTEQGDSAMYLCASSPPAAYEQYFGPGTRLTVT.

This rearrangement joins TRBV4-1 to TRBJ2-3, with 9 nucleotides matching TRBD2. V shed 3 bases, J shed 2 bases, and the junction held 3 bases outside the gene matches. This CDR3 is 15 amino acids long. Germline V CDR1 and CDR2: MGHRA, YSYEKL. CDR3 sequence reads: CASSQVAGDTDTQYF. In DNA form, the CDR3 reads TGCGCCAGCAGCCAGGTAGCGGGGGACACAGATACGCAGTATTTT.

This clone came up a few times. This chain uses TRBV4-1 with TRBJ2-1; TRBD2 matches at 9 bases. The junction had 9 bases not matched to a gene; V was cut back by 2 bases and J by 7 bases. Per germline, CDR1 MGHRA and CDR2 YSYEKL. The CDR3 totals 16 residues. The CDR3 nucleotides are TGCGCCAGCAGCCAATCCGGGACTAGCATCGGGAATGAGCAGTTCTTC. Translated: CASSQSGTSIGNEQFF.

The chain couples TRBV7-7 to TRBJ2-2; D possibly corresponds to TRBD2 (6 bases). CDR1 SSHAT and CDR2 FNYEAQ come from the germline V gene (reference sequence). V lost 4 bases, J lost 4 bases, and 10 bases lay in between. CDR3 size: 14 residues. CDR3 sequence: CASSYRDFTGELFF. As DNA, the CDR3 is TGTGCCAGCAGCTACCGGGACTTCACCGGGGAGCTGTTTTTT. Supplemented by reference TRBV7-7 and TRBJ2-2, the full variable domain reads GAGVSQSPRYKVTKRGQDVTLRCDPISSHATLYWYQQALGQGPEFLTYFNYEAQPDKSGLPSDRFSAERPEGSISTLTIQRTEQRDSAMYRCASSYRDFTGELFFGEGSRLTVL.

CDR3 DNA: TGTGCCAGCAGTTTCAGGATAGGGGCGCCCCAGCATTTT. Its translation is CASSFRIGAPQHF. V is TRBV7-9 and J is TRBJ1-5; D is perhaps TRBD1 (5 bases). With 6 bases removed from V and 9 bases from J, the gap between germline ends came to 15 bases. CDR1 is SEHNR, CDR2 FQNEAQ, per germline (reference sequence). The CDR3 runs 13 residues.

CDR3 sequence (DNA): TGCGCCAGTAACAGGGGGCTCGGGACTGAAGCTTTCTTT. It specifies CASNRGLGTEAFF. The gene calls are TRBV5-1 and TRBJ1-1; TRBD1 aligns across 9 bases. The length of the CDR3 is 13 residues. V dropped 8 bases and J dropped 5; count of bases not matched to a gene: 7. Per germline, CDR1 SGHRS and CDR2 YFSETQ.

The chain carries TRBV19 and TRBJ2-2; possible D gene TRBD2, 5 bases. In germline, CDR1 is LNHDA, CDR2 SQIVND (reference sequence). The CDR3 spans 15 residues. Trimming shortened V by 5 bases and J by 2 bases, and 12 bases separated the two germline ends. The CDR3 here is CASSGSGDNTGELFF. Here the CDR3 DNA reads TGTGCCAGTAGTGGATCCGGGGATAACACCGGGGAGCTGTTTTTT.

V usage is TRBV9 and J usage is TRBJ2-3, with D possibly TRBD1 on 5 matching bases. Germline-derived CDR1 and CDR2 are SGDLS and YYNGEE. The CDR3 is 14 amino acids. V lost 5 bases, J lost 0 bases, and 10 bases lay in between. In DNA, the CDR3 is TGTGCCAGCAGTGGGTCAGGGAGCACAGATACGCAGTATTTT. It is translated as CASSGSGSTDTQYF. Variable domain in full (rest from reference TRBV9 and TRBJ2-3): DSGVTQTPKHLITATGQRVTLRCSPRSGDLSVYWYQQSLDQGLQFLIQYYNGEERAKGNILERFSAQQFPDLHSELNLSSLELGDSALYFCASSGSGSTDTQYFGPGTRLTVL.

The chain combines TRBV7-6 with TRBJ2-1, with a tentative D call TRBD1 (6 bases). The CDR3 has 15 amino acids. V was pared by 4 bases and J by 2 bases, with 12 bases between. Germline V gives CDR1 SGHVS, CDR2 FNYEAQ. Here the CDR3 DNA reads TGTGCCAGCAGCTACCGGGACACCCCCTACAATGAGCAGTTCTTC. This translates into CASSYRDTPYNEQFF.

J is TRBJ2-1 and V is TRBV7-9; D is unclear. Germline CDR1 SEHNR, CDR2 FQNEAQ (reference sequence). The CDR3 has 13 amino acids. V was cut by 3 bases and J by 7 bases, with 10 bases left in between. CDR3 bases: TGTGCCAGCAGCTTTAACGGTCAAAATGAGCAGTTCTTC. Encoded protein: CASSFNGQNEQFF.

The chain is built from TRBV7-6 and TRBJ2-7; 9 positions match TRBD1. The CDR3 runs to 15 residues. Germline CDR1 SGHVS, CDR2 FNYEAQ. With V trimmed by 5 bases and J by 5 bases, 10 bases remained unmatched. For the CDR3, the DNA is TGTGCCAGCAGCGCCAGGTGGGGACAGGGCAACGAGCAGTACTTC. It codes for CASSARWGQGNEQYF. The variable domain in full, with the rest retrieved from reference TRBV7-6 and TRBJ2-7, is GAGVSQSPRYKVTKRGQDVALRCDPISGHVSLYWYRQALGQGPEFLTYFNYEAQQDKSGLPNDRFSAERPEGSISTLTIQRTEQRDSAMYRCASSARWGQGNEQYFGPGTRLTVT.